Presented here are 2 T cell receptor beta chains from one specimen sequenced in a study of glioma-infiltrating T cells. The iRepertoire nested amplicon-rescue multiplex PCR amplified TCR alpha and beta CDR3s from RNA. MiXCR, run by TCRdb on the multiplex PCR reads, gives a single entry per CDR3 protein. This table holds around 100,000 distinct CDR3 sequences, less than 30% found once. Sequencing was done on a sample of glioma tissue, nonneoplastic brain tissue, or PBMCs (not recorded which). The source is a human donor with low-grade glioma or glioblastoma, undergoing nonglioma brain surgery, or in good health (not recorded which).

In DNA form, the CDR3 reads TGTGCCAGCTCACCACCCCTAAATTCACCCCTCCACTTT. Its translation: CASSPPLNSPLHF. The chain is built from TRBV18 and TRBJ1-6; D gene uncertain. The CDR3 consists of 13 residues. With 0 bases removed from V and 7 bases from J, the gap between germline ends came to 4 bases. Germline V gene sequence: CDR1 KGHSH, CDR2 LQKENI. Together with reference TRBV18 and TRBJ1-6, the CDR3 gives the full variable domain: NAGVMQNPRHLVRRRGQEARLRCSPMKGHSHVYWYRQLPEEGLKFMVYLQKENIIDESGMPKERFSAEFPKEGPSILRIQQVVRGDSAAYFCASSPPLNSPLHFGNGTRLTVT.

The chain couples TRBV4-3 to TRBJ2-1; D might be TRBD2 (7 bases). This CDR3 region has 19 residues. Per the germline V gene, CDR1 is LGHNA and CDR2 is YSLEER. Trimming stripped 1 base from V and 9 bases from J, with 28 bases between. As DNA, the CDR3 is TGCGCCAGCAGCCAAGTCTGGAGTGGGGGCGGAGGGGGGGGCGGTGAGCAGTTCTTC. Its translation: CASSQVWSGGGGGGGEQFF.